This entry is about one T cell receptor beta chain. CDR3 size: 14 residues. V lost 2 bases and J 6 bases, leaving 13 bases between the germline ends. Germline assignment: CDR1 LGHDT and CDR2 YNNKEL (reference sequence). The data were obtained in a study of blood T cell repertoires in COVID-19. About the research overall: Sites across the United States, Italy and Spain contributed samples from acute and convalescent COVID-19. PBMCs, B-cell-depleted T cells, or T cells provided the cDNA or gDNA that made up the material.

The protocol was immunoSEQ multiplex PCR, while the TCRdb copy is restricted to in-frame clones and leaves out a portion. The sample carries 400,000 to 550,000 clones, about 85% recorded once. Everyone who took part was 18 to 89 years old, and they came from roughly 25 US areas. Categorization into cohorts depended on clinical history that participants reported. This TCR derives from a woman younger than 30 with acute COVID-19. The V gene is TRBV3-1 (or the pseudogene TRBV3-2), the J gene TRBJ1-2; D gene uncertain. Sample: PBMCs or T cells enriched from blood (not recorded which). CDR3 amino acids: CASSQPGFPNGYTF. For the CDR3, the DNA is TGTGCCAGCAGCCAACCGGGGTTCCCCAATGGCTACACCTTC.